The source of this TCR beta chain is a study of CD8+ T cells in alopecia areata. Overall study findings and caveats: Compared with mice, patients displayed less clear TCR sharing, possibly for HLA-related reasons. Across lesional scalp, and particularly alopecia totalis/universalis, clonality surpassed that of normal scalp.

Following extraction, RNA underwent reverse transcription to cDNA, which served as the sequencing template. Here immunoSEQ multiplex PCR was the method, and the copy in TCRdb shows in-frame clones only, minus some. Altogether 65,000 to 95,000 clones are present, about 51% being singletons, with the ten largest covering 5.5% to 6%. The investigators collected lesional scalp punch biopsies and peripheral blood from alopecia areata patients. Separation by sorting yielded CD4+ and CD8+ T cells from PBMCs. V gave up 0 bases and J gave up 0 bases, with 21 bases separating them. The CDR3 loop spans 20 amino acids. Germline V gene sequence: CDR1 MNHEY, CDR2 SMNVEV (reference sequence). About this clone itself: Antigen unknown.

The chain has TRBV27 and TRBJ2-1; D gene unclear. The TCR sequence derives from a human donor with alopecia areata. Material: NKG2D-high CD8+ T cells sorted from blood. CDR3 coding DNA: TGTGCCAGCAGTTTATCAGCGACATTCAACTCCCTTAGCTCCTACAATGAGCAGTTCTTC. Translating gives CASSLSATFNSLSSYNEQFF.